This is a list of T cell receptor beta chains from one sample in a study of blood T cell repertoires in COVID-19. Clones were read by immunoSEQ multiplex PCR, and TCRdb kept only the in-frame ones, dropping some. There are around 49,000 clones in the sample; around 80% occur only once, and under 6% lies in the top ten. Sequenced material: PBMCs or T cells enriched from blood (not recorded which). Source of these receptors: a woman aged 50 to 65 with acute COVID-19. Each CDR3 is given with its conserved first and last residue. The order of the fields is clone size, V gene, CDR3 length, J gene, D gene, CDR3 protein, CDR3 DNA. A D gene is named only where the DNA matches it firmly. Expanded clones get a size class; other rows say once, few or many, or leave the size out.

-,TRBV14,13,TRBJ1-2,TRBD1,CASSPGQGYGYTF,TGTGCCAGCAGCCCCGGACAGGGATATGGCTACACCTTC
medium-sized,TRBV29-1,12,TRBJ2-7,TRBD1,CSVRQGPYEQYF,TGCAGCGTTCGACAGGGGCCTTACGAGCAGTACTTC
-,TRBV19,13,TRBJ2-7,-,CASSIDLRSEQYF,TGTGCCAGTAGTATAGATTTACGGTCCGAGCAGTACTTC
-,TRBV10-2,15,TRBJ2-1,TRBD2,CASSLGGVGGNEQFF,TGCGCCAGCAGTCTGGGGGGGGTAGGTGGGAATGAGCAGTTCTTC
once,TRBV18,13,TRBJ1-2,-,CASSPAQAPGYTF,TGTGCCAGCTCACCTGCGCAGGCCCCCGGCTACACCTTC
-,TRBV30,14,TRBJ2-3,TRBD2,CAWSRGGRTDTQYF,TGTGCCTGGAGTCGGGGGGGCCGGACAGATACGCAGTATTTT
-,TRBV3-1/TRBV3-2,12,TRBJ2-4,-,CASSQYGNIQYF,TGTGCCAGCAGCCAATACGGGAACATTCAGTACTTC
-,TRBV6-5,14,TRBJ1-6,-,CASSYGQGGSPLHF,TGTGCCAGCAGTTACGGTCAGGGCGGCTCACCCCTCCACTTT
-,TRBV5-1,14,TRBJ1-2,-,CASSSTGAAYGYTF,TGCGCCAGCAGCTCCACGGGAGCGGCCTATGGCTACACCTTC
-,TRBV3-1/TRBV3-2,14,TRBJ1-1,-,CASSPRQANTEAFF,TGTGCCAGCAGCCCTAGACAGGCGAACACTGAAGCTTTCTTT
-,TRBV28,15,TRBJ1-6,-,CASSLVTPTNSPLHF,TGTGCCAGCAGTTTGGTGACTCCTACAAATTCACCCCTCCACTTT
-,TRBV11-2,15,TRBJ2-7,TRBD1,CASSSTGGAGYEQYF,TGTGCCAGCAGCTCGACAGGGGGCGCGGGCTACGAGCAGTACTTC
-,TRBV11-3,14,TRBJ1-1,-,CASSFNRMNTEAFF,TGTGCCAGCAGCTTCAACAGGATGAACACTGAAGCTTTCTTT
-,TRBV15,12,TRBJ2-5,-,CATSFSHGTHYF,TGTGCCACCAGCTTCTCACACGGGACTCATTACTTC
-,TRBV3-1/TRBV3-2,17,TRBJ2-1,TRBD2,CASSQDLAGGLASKQFF,TGTGCCAGCAGCCAAGACCTAGCGGGGGGGCTGGCAAGTAAGCAGTTCTTC
-,TRBV5-1,14,TRBJ2-5,TRBD1,CASSLGQGRETQYF,TGCGCCAGCAGCCTAGGACAGGGGAGAGAGACCCAGTACTTC
-,TRBV18,13,TRBJ1-1,-,CASSPGIGTEAFF,TGTGCCAGCTCACCCGGGATTGGAACTGAAGCTTTCTTT
-,TRBV28,14,TRBJ1-2,-,CASKEGQLLYGYTF,TGTGCCAGCAAGGAAGGACAGTTACTCTATGGCTACACCTTC
-,TRBV3-1/TRBV3-2,15,TRBJ1-3,-,CASSQGGGFGNTIYF,TGTGCCAGCAGCCAAGGGGGGGGATTTGGAAACACCATATATTTT
-,TRBV6-1,15,TRBJ2-2,TRBD1,CASSPPGGNTGELFF,TGTGCCAGCAGTCCACCAGGGGGGAACACCGGGGAGCTGTTTTTT
once,TRBV4-1,15,TRBJ2-6,TRBD1,CASSRGQVGANVLTF,TGCGCCAGCAGCCGGGGACAGGTTGGGGCCAACGTCCTGACTTTC
-,TRBV28,13,TRBJ1-4,-,CASNGQGGEKLFF,TGTGCCAGCAACGGCCAGGGAGGCGAAAAACTGTTTTTT
-,TRBV4-1,17,TRBJ1-4,TRBD1,CASSQTWTGEGNEKLFF,TGCGCCAGCAGCCAAACATGGACAGGGGAGGGTAATGAAAAACTGTTTTTT
-,TRBV5-4,14,TRBJ2-2,-,CASSRGTGTGELFF,TGTGCCAGCAGCCGGGGGACGGGCACCGGGGAGCTGTTTTTT
-,TRBV5-1,15,TRBJ2-6,-,CASSFQGSGANVLTF,TGCGCCAGCAGTTTTCAGGGTTCCGGGGCCAACGTCCTGACTTTC
-,TRBV2,16,TRBJ2-1,-,CASSPRGYPSHNEQFF,TGTGCCAGCAGTCCTCGAGGGTACCCGTCCCACAATGAGCAGTTCTTC
once,TRBV4-1,16,TRBJ2-2,TRBD2,CASSQTGGQDTGELFF,TGCGCCAGCAGCCAAACGGGGGGGCAAGACACCGGGGAGCTGTTTTTT
-,TRBV11-2,15,TRBJ2-2,-,CAILGGAINTGELFF,TGTGCCATCCTAGGGGGGGCTATAAACACCGGGGAGCTGTTTTTT
-,TRBV19,12,TRBJ1-1,-,CASSSRGVMAFF,TGTGCCAGTAGTAGCAGGGGCGTTATGGCTTTCTTT
-,TRBV19,12,TRBJ1-2,-,CASSNAPSGYTF,TGTGCCAGTAGTAATGCACCGAGTGGCTACACCTTC
few,TRBV6-5,14,TRBJ1-5,-,CASRDSYSNQPQHF,TGTGCCAGCAGGGACAGCTATAGCAATCAGCCCCAGCATTTT
-,TRBV21-1,14,TRBJ2-7,-,CASSDDRDSYEQYF,TGTGCCAGCAGCGACGACCGGGACAGCTACGAGCAGTACTTC
once,TRBV11-2,13,TRBJ1-2,-,CATSGEGNSGYTF,TGTGCCACCTCGGGGGAGGGGAATTCTGGCTACACCTTC
once,TRBV27,16,TRBJ2-1,TRBD1,CASSKQGVGSYNEQFF,TGTGCCAGCAGTAAACAGGGGGTCGGCTCCTACAATGAGCAGTTCTTC
-,TRBV11-3,13,TRBJ1-2,TRBD1,CASSRTGKDGYTF,TGTGCCAGCAGCCGGACAGGGAAGGATGGCTACACCTTC
-,TRBV5-1,17,TRBJ2-3,TRBD2,CASSKGTSGNSTDTQYF,TGCGCCAGCAGCAAAGGGACTAGCGGGAATAGCACAGATACGCAGTATTTT
-,TRBV18,17,TRBJ1-1,-,CASSPQVGGGLNTEAFF,TGTGCCAGCTCACCGCAGGTTGGAGGCGGACTGAACACTGAAGCTTTCTTT
-,TRBV15,12,TRBJ1-2,-,CATNAHSLLYTF,TGTGCCACCAACGCCCACAGCCTTCTCTACACCTTC
-,TRBV20-1,11,TRBJ1-2,-,CSARSSMGYTF,TGCAGTGCAAGATCGTCTATGGGCTACACCTTC
-,TRBV5-1,15,TRBJ2-3,-,CASSLGGQSTDTQYF,TGCGCCAGCAGCTTGGGGGGCCAGAGCACAGATACGCAGTATTTT
-,TRBV6-5,13,TRBJ2-7,TRBD1,CASSSKGASEQYF,TGTGCCAGCAGTTCTAAGGGGGCGTCCGAGCAGTACTTC
-,TRBV2,11,TRBJ2-7,-,CASRVSYEQYF,TGTGCCAGCAGGGTGAGTTACGAGCAGTACTTC
-,TRBV5-4,14,TRBJ1-2,-,CASSSPQGFYGYTF,TGTGCCAGCAGCTCACCACAGGGATTCTATGGCTACACCTTC
-,TRBV7-3,15,TRBJ2-2,-,CASSFNPGRAGELFF,TGTGCCAGCAGCTTCAACCCCGGGCGGGCCGGGGAGCTGTTTTTT
-,TRBV7-2,17,TRBJ1-2,TRBD1,CASSLAGQGASNYGYTF,TGTGCCAGCAGCTTAGCGGGCCAGGGGGCCTCTAACTATGGCTACACCTTC
-,TRBV5-1,14,TRBJ1-1,-,CASSFGHLNTEAFF,TGCGCCAGCAGCTTTGGACATCTGAACACTGAAGCTTTCTTT
-,TRBV11-2,18,TRBJ2-7,-,CASSSRGRTGTDFYEQYF,TGTGCCAGCAGCTCCCGTGGGAGGACCGGGACGGATTTTTACGAGCAGTACTTC
-,TRBV2,19,TRBJ2-4,-,CASSDSPGYTWVAKNIQYF,TGTGCCAGCAGTGACTCTCCGGGGTACACTTGGGTAGCCAAAAACATTCAGTACTTC
few,TRBV5-5,14,TRBJ1-3,-,CAILTGKMRNTIYF,TGTGCCATCTTGACAGGCAAAATGAGAAACACCATATATTTT
few,TRBV2,13,TRBJ1-5,TRBD1,CASRGQGDQPQHF,TGTGCCAGCAGGGGACAGGGCGATCAGCCCCAGCATTTT
-,TRBV10-3,14,TRBJ2-1,TRBD2,CATQRGEGLNEQFF,TGTGCCACACAGCGGGGGGAGGGGCTCAATGAGCAGTTCTTC
-,TRBV5-1,17,TRBJ2-2,TRBD1,CASSLAEGTGNTGELFF,TGCGCCAGCAGCTTGGCCGAGGGGACAGGGAACACCGGGGAGCTGTTTTTT
-,TRBV27,17,TRBJ1-5,TRBD1,CASSLYPPTGSNQPQHF,TGTGCCAGCAGTTTATACCCCCCGACAGGGAGCAATCAGCCCCAGCATTTT
-,TRBV30,13,TRBJ1-2,-,CAYTRDTNYGYTF,TGTGCCTATACTAGGGACACGAACTATGGCTACACCTTC
-,TRBV11-3,16,TRBJ2-2,TRBD2,CASRERGGFSAGELFF,TGTGCCAGCAGGGAGCGGGGGGGCTTTTCGGCCGGGGAGCTGTTTTTT
few,TRBV23-1,18,TRBJ1-2,TRBD1,CASSSLAGTGEKNYGYTF,TGCGCCAGCAGTTCACTCGCCGGGACAGGGGAGAAGAACTATGGCTACACCTTC
-,TRBV20-1,18,TRBJ1-6,-,CSASSVALGSSYNSPLHF,TGCAGTGCTAGTTCCGTGGCACTAGGAAGCTCCTATAATTCACCCCTCCACTTT